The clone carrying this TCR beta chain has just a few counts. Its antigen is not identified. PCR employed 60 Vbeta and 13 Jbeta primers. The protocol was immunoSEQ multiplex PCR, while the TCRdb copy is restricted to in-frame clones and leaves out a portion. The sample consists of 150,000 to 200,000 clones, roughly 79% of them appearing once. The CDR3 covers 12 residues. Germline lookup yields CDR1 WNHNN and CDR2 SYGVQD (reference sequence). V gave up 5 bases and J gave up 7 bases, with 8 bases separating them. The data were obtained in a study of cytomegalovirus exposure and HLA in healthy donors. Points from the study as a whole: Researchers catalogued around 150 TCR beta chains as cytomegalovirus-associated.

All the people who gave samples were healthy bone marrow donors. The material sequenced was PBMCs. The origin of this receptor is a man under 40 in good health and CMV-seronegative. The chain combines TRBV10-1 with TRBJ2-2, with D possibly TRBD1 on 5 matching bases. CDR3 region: CASSLGVGELFF. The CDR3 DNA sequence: TGCGCCAGCAGTTTAGGGGTCGGGGAGCTGTTTTTT.